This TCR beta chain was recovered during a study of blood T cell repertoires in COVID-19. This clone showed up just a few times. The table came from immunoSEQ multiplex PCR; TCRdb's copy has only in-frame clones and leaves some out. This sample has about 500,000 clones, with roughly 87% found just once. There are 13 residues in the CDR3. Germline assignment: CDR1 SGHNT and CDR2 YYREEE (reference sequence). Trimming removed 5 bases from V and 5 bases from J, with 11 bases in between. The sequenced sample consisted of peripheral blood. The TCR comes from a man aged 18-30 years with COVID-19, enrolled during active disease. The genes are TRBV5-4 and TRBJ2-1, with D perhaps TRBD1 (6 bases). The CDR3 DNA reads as TGTGCCAGCAGAGCGGACAGCCACAATGAGCAGTTCTTC. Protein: CASRADSHNEQFF.